In this sample, the clone carrying this TCR beta chain turned up a few times. Its cognate antigen is unknown. The data were taken from a study of cytomegalovirus exposure and HLA in healthy donors. General observations from the study: Relative to equally common others, HLA-associated TCR beta chains showed greater clonal expansion in a later analysis. The HLA-A and HLA-B alleles of most subjects were reportedly predicted accurately from TCR beta sequences.

The donors, nominally healthy at sampling, likely had unrecorded immune exposures. Both 60 Vbeta primers and 13 Jbeta primers went into the PCR. Only in-frame clones appear in the TCRdb table, and some are missing; sequencing was by immunoSEQ multiplex PCR. The sample holds around 140,000 clones, roughly 78% seen once. From germline, CDR1 is MNHEY and CDR2 SVGAGI. The CDR3 totals 13 residues. This clonotype was sampled from a female donor in good health and CMV-seronegative. The chain recombines TRBV6-5 with TRBJ2-5, with D perhaps TRBD1 (6 bases). The J call could be wrong; TRBJ2-7 is a better fit for the DNA end. Specimen: PBMCs. In DNA form, the CDR3 reads TGTGCCAGCAGAAACCAACAGGGCTACGAGCAGTACTTC. Residues: CASRNQQGYEQYF.